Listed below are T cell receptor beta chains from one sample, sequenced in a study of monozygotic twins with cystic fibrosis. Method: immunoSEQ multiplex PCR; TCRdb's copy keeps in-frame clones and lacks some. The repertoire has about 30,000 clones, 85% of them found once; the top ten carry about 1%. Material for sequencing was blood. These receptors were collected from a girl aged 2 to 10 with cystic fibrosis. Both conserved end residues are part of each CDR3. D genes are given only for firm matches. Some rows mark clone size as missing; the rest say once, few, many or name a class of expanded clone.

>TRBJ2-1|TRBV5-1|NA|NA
CASSLEWVTYNEQFF
TGCGCCAGCAGCTTGGAATGGGTAACCTACAATGAGCAGTTCTTC
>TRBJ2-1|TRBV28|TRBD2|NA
CASRGPTSVDEQFF
TGTGCCAGCCGCGGCCCAACTAGCGTCGATGAGCAGTTCTTC
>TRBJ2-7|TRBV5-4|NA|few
CATASGPRAHEQYF
TGTGCCACCGCCTCCGGGCCCCGGGCCCACGAGCAGTACTTC
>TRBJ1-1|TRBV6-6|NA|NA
CASSYFPWGVGTEAFF
TGTGCCAGCAGTTACTTCCCCTGGGGGGTCGGCACTGAAGCTTTCTTT
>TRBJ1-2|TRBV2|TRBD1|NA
CASRAGTGGGDGYTF
TGTGCCAGCAGGGCAGGGACAGGGGGCGGGGATGGCTACACCTTC
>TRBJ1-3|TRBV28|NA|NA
CASSPGPSRATSGNTIYF
TGTGCCAGCAGTCCGGGACCGAGCAGGGCTACCTCTGGAAACACCATATATTTT
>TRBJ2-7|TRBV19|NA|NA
CASSAGIYEQYF
TGTGCCAGTAGTGCAGGGATCTACGAGCAGTACTTC
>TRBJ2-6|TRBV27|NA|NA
CASTAVLAGANVLTF
TGTGCCAGCACCGCCGTTTTGGCCGGGGCCAACGTCCTGACTTTC
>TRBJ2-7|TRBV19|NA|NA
CASSLQIRGDYEQYF
TGTGCCAGTAGTCTCCAGATCCGAGGGGACTACGAGCAGTACTTC
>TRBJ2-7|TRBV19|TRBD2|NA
CASSVAGGPYEQYF
TGTGCCAGTAGTGTGGCGGGAGGGCCCTACGAGCAGTACTTC
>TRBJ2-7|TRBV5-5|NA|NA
CASSIRTFHEQYF
TGTGCCAGCAGCATTCGGACCTTCCACGAGCAGTACTTC
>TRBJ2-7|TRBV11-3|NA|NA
CASSLGQTRPDEQYF
TGTGCCAGCAGCTTAGGGCAGACCAGACCCGACGAGCAGTACTTC
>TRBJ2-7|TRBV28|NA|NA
CASSFWQGRTYEQYF
TGTGCCAGCAGTTTTTGGCAGGGTAGAACCTACGAGCAGTACTTC
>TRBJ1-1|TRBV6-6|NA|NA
CASGRSVNTEAFF
TGTGCCAGCGGTCGTTCGGTGAACACTGAAGCTTTCTTT
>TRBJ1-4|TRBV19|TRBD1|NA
CASSSGTAENEKLFF
TGTGCCAGTAGTAGCGGGACAGCTGAGAATGAAAAACTGTTTTTT
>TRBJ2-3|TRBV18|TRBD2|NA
CASSPTASGRGDTQYF
TGTGCCAGCTCACCAACGGCTAGCGGGAGGGGAGATACGCAGTATTTT
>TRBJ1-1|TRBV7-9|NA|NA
CASSSSKGVTEAFF
TGTGCCAGCAGCTCTAGTAAGGGGGTCACTGAAGCTTTCTTT
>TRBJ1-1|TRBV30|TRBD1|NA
CAWDTGQRGTEAFF
TGTGCCTGGGACACGGGACAGAGGGGCACTGAAGCTTTCTTT
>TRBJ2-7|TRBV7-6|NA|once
CASSTSATPSEQYF
TGTGCCAGCAGCACGTCCGCGACACCATCCGAGCAGTACTTC
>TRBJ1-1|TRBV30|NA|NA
CAWSDSYYTEAFF
TGTGCCTGGAGTGACAGTTATTACACTGAAGCTTTCTTT
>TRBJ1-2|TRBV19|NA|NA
CASRPGRGPSGYTF
TGTGCCAGTAGACCGGGACGGGGCCCTTCTGGCTACACCTTC
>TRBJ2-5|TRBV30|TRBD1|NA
CAWRGGQGETQYF
TGTGCCTGGAGAGGGGGACAGGGGGAGACCCAGTACTTC